The 28 T cell receptor beta chains presented below share a single source sample, sequenced in a study of blood T cell repertoires in COVID-19. Using immunoSEQ multiplex PCR, the repertoire was profiled, and TCRdb retains in-frame clones only, with some absent. This repertoire shows hundreds of thousands of clones, 83% found once; its top ten account for 3.6%. Sequencing was done on a sample of PBMCs or T cells enriched from blood (not recorded which). These receptors were obtained from a woman aged 40-49 years who had been exposed to COVID-19.

The J gene is TRBJ1-1, the V gene TRBV6-6; D not resolved. Germline-derived CDR1 and CDR2 are MNHNY and SVGAGI (reference sequence). The CDR3 has 14 residues. Trimming stripped 2 bases from V and 5 bases from J, with 12 bases between. CDR3 bases: TGTGCCAGCAGTTACGAGGGAATGAGGACTGAAGCTTTCTTT. This translates into CASSYEGMRTEAFF.

The chain uses TRBV19 and TRBJ1-2; D gene ambiguous. The CDR3 runs to 14 residues. V was pared by 1 base and J by 4 bases, with 10 bases between. Per the germline V gene, CDR1 is LNHDA and CDR2 is SQIVND (reference sequence). This CDR3 is CASSIVGKTYGYTF. The CDR3 DNA reads TGTGCCAGTAGTATAGTCGGGAAGACCTATGGCTACACCTTC.

V usage is TRBV18 and J usage is TRBJ2-3; D not certain. Germline V gene lookup returns CDR1 KGHSH and CDR2 LQKENI. The CDR3 loop spans 14 amino acids. Trimming took off 2 bases at V and 2 bases at J, with 8 bases between the two ends. CDR3 in amino acids: CASSPGPNTDTQYF. CDR3 coding DNA: TGTGCCAGCTCACCAGGGCCCAACACAGATACGCAGTATTTT.

The chain has TRBV6-1 and TRBJ1-5, with 9 bases lining up with TRBD1. The CDR3 has 16 amino acids. With 3 bases clipped from V and 0 bases from J, the junction kept 3 bases outside the gene matches. Germline CDR1 is MNHNS and CDR2 is SASEGT. CDR3 residues: CASSELQGASNQPQHF. The CDR3 DNA reads TGTGCCAGCAGTGAGCTACAGGGGGCTAGCAATCAGCCCCAGCATTTT.

As DNA, the CDR3 is TGTGCCAGTAGTCCCCGGGAGGGCACTGAAGCTTTCTTT. This gives the protein CASSPREGTEAFF. The chain employs TRBV19 and TRBJ1-1; D remains unclear. Per germline, CDR1 LNHDA and CDR2 SQIVND (reference sequence). This CDR3 is built from 13 residues. Trimming removed 5 bases at V and 4 bases at J, with 11 bases between.

The count of this clone is one. V is TRBV7-2 and J is TRBJ1-6; TRBD1 aligns across 11 bases. The CDR3 is 15 amino acids. V lost 2 bases, J lost 13 bases, and 7 bases stayed unmatched. The germline gives CDR1 SGHTA, CDR2 FQGNSA. The CDR3 reads CASSLHGQGADPLHF. In DNA, the CDR3 is TGTGCCAGCAGCTTACACGGACAGGGGGCGGATCCCCTCCACTTT.

The rearrangement links TRBV9 to TRBJ2-2; 10 positions match TRBD1. V shed 3 bases and J 1 base; nucleotides not matched to a gene: 6. Germline-derived CDR1 and CDR2 are SGDLS and YYNGEE. This CDR3 is 17 amino acids long. Here the CDR3 reads CASSDSRTGGNTGELFF. The CDR3 coding sequence is TGTGCCAGCAGCGACTCACGGACAGGGGGGAACACCGGGGAGCTGTTTTTT.

The chain joins TRBV12-3 or TRBV12-4 to TRBJ2-7; D might be TRBD2 (6 bases). V was trimmed by 4 bases and J by 4 bases, leaving 11 bases between them. The CDR3 has 13 amino acids. Written as DNA, the CDR3 is TGTGCCAGCAGTTCCCCCGGGGGATACGAGCAGTACTTC. Its protein is CASSSPGGYEQYF.

V is TRBV7-9 and J is TRBJ1-2; 8 positions agree with TRBD1. J gave up 3 bases and V 3 bases, and 6 bases lay outside the gene matches. Looked up from germline, CDR1 is SEHNR and CDR2 is FQNEAQ (reference sequence). This CDR3 is 15 amino acids long. The CDR3 coding sequence is TGTGCCAGCAGCTTGTGGCCAGGGGGCGACTATGGCTACACCTTC. Encoded protein: CASSLWPGGDYGYTF.

The rearrangement uses TRBV29-1 and TRBJ1-1; 7 bases line up with TRBD1. CDR1 is SQVTM and CDR2 is ANQGSEA in the germline V gene. The CDR3 has 12 residues. V trimming: 7 bases; J trimming: 1 base; junction bases outside the gene matches: 3. CDR3 bases: TGCAGCGCCCGGACAGGGAACACTGAAGCTTTCTTT. As protein: CSARTGNTEAFF.

The genes are TRBV7-8 and TRBJ2-7; tentatively, D is TRBD2 (6 bases). CDR3 length equals 14 residues. Per the germline V gene, CDR1 is SGHVS and CDR2 is FQNEAQ. V was shortened by 5 bases and J by 3 bases, with 14 bases between the two germline ends. CDR3 DNA sequence: TGTGCCAGCAGCCCCCACATGGGGGGCTACGAGCAGTACTTC. This encodes CASSPHMGGYEQYF. Full variable domain (outside the CDR3, taken from reference TRBV7-8 and TRBJ2-7): GAGVSQSPRYKVAKRGQDVALRCDPISGHVSLFWYQQALGQGPEFLTYFQNEAQLDKSGLPSDRFFAERPEGSVSTLKIQRTQQEDSAVYLCASSPHMGGYEQYFGPGTRLTVT.

The chain has TRBV3-1 (or the pseudogene TRBV3-2) and TRBJ2-1; 7 bases match TRBD2. The CDR3 consists of 14 residues. Trimming at V came to 0 bases and at J to 8 bases, leaving 4 bases not matched to a gene. CDR1 is LGHDT, CDR2 YNNKEL, per germline (reference sequence). CDR3 region: CASSQEGGLDEQFF. In DNA form, the CDR3 reads TGTGCCAGCAGCCAAGAGGGGGGGTTGGATGAGCAGTTCTTC.

The chain joins TRBV3-1 (or the pseudogene TRBV3-2) to TRBJ2-2; 8 nucleotides align to TRBD1. The CDR3 is 17 residues long. J was trimmed by 3 bases and V by 4 bases; bases with no gene match: 10. Germline loops: CDR1 LGHDT, CDR2 YNNKEL (reference sequence). This chain's CDR3 is CASSLDPGGWYTGELFF. CDR3 in DNA: TGTGCCAGCAGCCTCGACCCAGGGGGCTGGTACACCGGGGAGCTGTTTTTT.

This chain links TRBV6-2 or TRBV6-3 with TRBJ2-2; perhaps TRBD1 as D (6 bases). The germline V gene has CDR1 MNHEY and CDR2 SVGEGT. Trimming shortened V by 3 bases and J by 5 bases, and 13 bases separated the two germline ends. There are 15 residues in the CDR3. CDR3 in DNA: TGTGCCAGCAGTTATAGGGCAGGGGTAACCGGGGAGCTGTTTTTT. Protein product: CASSYRAGVTGELFF.

The V gene is TRBV19, the J gene TRBJ1-3; TRBD1 aligns across 9 bases. The CDR3 extends over 17 amino acids. After removal of 3 bases from V and 2 bases from J, the junction contained 8 bases not matched to a gene. Per the germline V gene, CDR1 is LNHDA and CDR2 is SQIVND (reference sequence). The chain's CDR3 is CASSIQAGQGPGNTIYF. The CDR3 coding sequence is TGTGCCAGTAGTATTCAGGCGGGACAGGGCCCTGGAAACACCATATATTTT.

V is TRBV10-2 and J is TRBJ1-4; D is uncertain. This CDR3 is built from 14 residues. The ends were cut back, 5 bases at V and 4 bases at J, with 11 bases in the middle. The germline V gene has CDR1 WSHSY and CDR2 SAAADI. The CDR3 region is CASSTWPHNEKLFF. CDR3 DNA sequence: TGCGCCAGCAGTACGTGGCCGCATAATGAAAAACTGTTTTTT.

CDR3 region: CASSFGRGEQPQHF. The CDR3, as DNA: TGTGCCAGCAGCTTCGGCAGGGGGGAACAGCCCCAGCATTTT. The rearrangement uses TRBV7-2 and TRBJ1-5; 7 bases line up with TRBD1. V gave up 3 bases and J gave up 7 bases; unmatched junction bases: 6. The germline V gene has CDR1 SGHTA and CDR2 FQGNSA. The CDR3 contains 14 residues. Variable domain in full (rest from reference TRBV7-2 and TRBJ1-5): GAGVSQSPSNKVTEKGKDVELRCDPISGHTALYWYRQSLGQGLEFLIYFQGNSAPDKSGLPSDRFSAERTGGSVSTLTIQRTQQEDSAVYLCASSFGRGEQPQHFGDGTRLSIL.

This clone has just one count. The V call is TRBV29-1, the J call TRBJ1-2, with D possibly matching TRBD1 (6 bases). Trimming shortened V by 6 bases and J by 8 bases, and 13 bases separated the two germline ends. The germline gives CDR1 SQVTM, CDR2 ANQGSEA. The CDR3 extends over 11 amino acids. CDR3 nucleotides: TGCAGCGTCGACAGGAGTCAGGGCTACACCTTC. It codes for CSVDRSQGYTF.

The V and J genes are TRBV25-1 and TRBJ2-7, with D perhaps matching TRBD1 (6 bases). This CDR3 has 14 amino acids. Trimming stripped 4 bases from V and 1 base from J, with 11 bases between. Per the germline V gene, CDR1 is MGHDK and CDR2 is SYGVNS. The CDR3 DNA is TGTGCCAGCAGTGTGGGGGCTGAGTCCTACGAGCAGTACTTC. As protein: CASSVGAESYEQYF.

By share, this clone ranks as medium-sized. This chain joins TRBV6-5 and TRBJ1-6; D perhaps matches TRBD1 (5 bases). The ends were cut back, 2 bases at V and 8 bases at J, with 7 bases in the middle. The CDR3 has 13 residues. Germline CDR1 is MNHEY and CDR2 is SVGAGI. Here the CDR3 reads CASSYLQDSPLHF. Written as DNA, the CDR3 is TGTGCCAGCAGTTACCTACAGGATTCACCCCTCCACTTT.

This clone was observed a handful of times. The genes are TRBV7-9 and TRBJ2-1; TRBD1 agrees at 9 bases. This CDR3 spans 13 amino acids. After removal of 3 bases from V and 9 bases from J, the junction contained 3 bases not matched to a gene. Looked up from germline, CDR1 is SEHNR and CDR2 is FQNEAQ (reference sequence). The CDR3 DNA is TGTGCCAGCAGCTTGGACAGGGGCGTTGAGCAGTTCTTC. This sequence encodes CASSLDRGVEQFF.

The chain carries TRBV12-5 and TRBJ2-2; D possibly corresponds to TRBD2 (6 bases). The CDR3 loop spans 16 amino acids. Germline loops: CDR1 LGHNT, CDR2 FRNRAP. Trimming took off 4 bases at V and 6 bases at J, with 18 bases between the two ends. This chain's CDR3 is CASGSGGLNTAGELFF. CDR3 DNA: TGTGCTAGTGGTTCTGGGGGACTGAACACGGCCGGGGAGCTGTTTTTT.

V usage is TRBV15 and J usage is TRBJ1-2; TRBD1 is a possible D gene (5 bases). V was pared by 3 bases and J by 6 bases, with 14 bases between. Per the germline V gene, CDR1 is LNHNV and CDR2 is YYDKDF (reference sequence). The CDR3 covers 14 residues. The CDR3 region is CATSRRRGSDGYTF. CDR3 nucleotide sequence: TGTGCCACCAGCAGGAGGAGGGGCAGCGATGGCTACACCTTC.

The chain joins TRBV13 to TRBJ1-2; D remains ambiguous. Deletions cut 5 bases from V and 8 bases from J, with 12 bases between. The CDR3 has 12 amino acids. CDR1 is PRHDT, CDR2 FYEKMQ, per germline (reference sequence). The CDR3 is CASSMPSMGYTF. In nucleotides, the CDR3 is TGTGCCAGCAGCATGCCGTCTATGGGCTACACCTTC.

This rearrangement joins TRBV14 to TRBJ2-3; the D is unclear. This CDR3 region has 12 residues. Germline CDR1 reads SGHDN; CDR2 reads FVKESK. V shed 2 bases and J shed 6 bases, with 6 bases lying between them. CDR3 nucleotides: TGTGCCAGCAGCCAAACCGGTGATACGCAGTATTTT. Its protein is CASSQTGDTQYF. The complete variable domain, with remaining parts taken from reference TRBV14 and TRBJ2-3, reads EAGVTQFPSHSVIEKGQTVTLRCDPISGHDNLYWYRRVMGKEIKFLLHFVKESKQDESGMPNNRFLAERTGGTYSTLKVQPAELEDSGVYFCASSQTGDTQYFGPGTRLTVL.

CDR3 region: CASSPDQGTGQGYGYTF. In DNA, the CDR3 is TGTGCCAGCAGCCCCGATCAAGGCACGGGGCAGGGGTATGGCTACACCTTC. The chain has TRBV5-4 and TRBJ1-2, with D tentatively TRBD1 (6 bases). The V end lost 4 bases, the J end lost 5 bases, and 24 bases lay between the germline ends. This CDR3 spans 17 amino acids. Germline CDR1 reads SGHNT; CDR2 reads YYREEE (reference sequence). The full variable domain, with the rest looked up from reference TRBV5-4 and TRBJ1-2, is ETGVTQSPTHLIKTRGQQVTLRCSSQSGHNTVSWYQQALGQGPQFIFQYYREEENGRGNFPPRFSGLQFPNYSSELNVNALELDDSALYLCASSPDQGTGQGYGYTFGSGTRLTVV.

This clone was picked up one time. The rearrangement links TRBV7-3 to TRBJ1-4, with D possibly being TRBD1 (5 bases). The CDR3 consists of 15 residues. Trimming pared 5 bases from V and 7 bases from J, leaving 17 bases between. The germline V gene encodes CDR1 SGHTA and CDR2 FQGTGA. The CDR3 reads CASSAGGTGGEKLFF. The CDR3 nucleotides are TGTGCCAGCAGCGCCGGTGGGACCGGGGGTGAAAAACTGTTTTTT.

This chain connects TRBV12-3 or TRBV12-4 to TRBJ1-2, with D perhaps TRBD1 (6 bases). Deletions cut 5 bases from V and 6 bases from J, with 10 bases between. The CDR3 consists of 12 residues. This chain's CDR3 is CASSRGGHGYTF. In DNA, the CDR3 is TGTGCCAGCAGTCGGGGGGGGCATGGCTACACCTTC.